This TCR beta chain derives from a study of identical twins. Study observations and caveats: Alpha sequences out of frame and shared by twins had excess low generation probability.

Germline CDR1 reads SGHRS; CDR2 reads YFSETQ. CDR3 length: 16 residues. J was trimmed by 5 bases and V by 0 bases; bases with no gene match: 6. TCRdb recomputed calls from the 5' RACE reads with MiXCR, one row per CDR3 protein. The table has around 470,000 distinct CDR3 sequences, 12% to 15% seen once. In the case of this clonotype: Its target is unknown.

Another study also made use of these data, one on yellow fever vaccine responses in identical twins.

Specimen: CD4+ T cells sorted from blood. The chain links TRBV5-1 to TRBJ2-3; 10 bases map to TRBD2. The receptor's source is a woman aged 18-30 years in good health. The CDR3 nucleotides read TGCGCCAGCAGCTTGGTCCTAGCGGGAGCTTTAGATACGCAGTATTTT. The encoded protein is CASSLVLAGALDTQYF. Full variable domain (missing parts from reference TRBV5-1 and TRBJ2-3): KAGVTQTPRYLIKTRGQQVTLSCSPISGHRSVSWYQQTPGQGLQFLFEYFSETQRNKGNFPGRFSGRQFSNSRSEMNVSTLELGDSALYLCASSLVLAGALDTQYFGPGTRLTVL.